A single count supports the clone carrying this TCR beta chain. The CDR3 extends over 16 amino acids. Germline CDR1 is LNHDA and CDR2 is SQIVND (reference sequence). With V trimmed by 5 bases and J by 1 base, 7 bases remained unmatched. Patients of the Seattle cohort, enrolled during active infection, were followed longitudinally. This entry is derived from a study of blood T cell repertoires in COVID-19. Study context: Sample material is recorded as cDNA or gDNA derived from T cells, B-cell-depleted T cells, or PBMCs.

Method: immunoSEQ multiplex PCR; TCRdb's copy keeps in-frame clones and lacks some. The profile covers roughly 250,000 clones, with about 80% appearing a single time and approximately 14% taken by the ten largest. The chain recombines TRBV19 with TRBJ2-3; TRBD1 aligns across 9 bases. This TCR was sampled from a person between 65 and 79 years old with COVID-19, enrolled during active disease. The source material was peripheral blood. In nucleotides, the CDR3 is TGTGCCAGTAGTGCCGACCGGGACAGGGGCACAGATACGCAGTATTTT. Translation gives CASSADRDRGTDTQYF.